Given below is one T cell receptor beta chain in context. Its target is unknown. This specimen comes from a study of chemoradiotherapy in HPV16-positive cancers. Whole-study findings and limits: Candidate HPV-specific clones and E7-related TCR motifs grew in tumor during treatment. In HPV16-positive patients, HPV-responsive T-cell expansion tracked better recurrence-free survival.

Clones were read by immunoSEQ multiplex PCR, and TCRdb kept only the in-frame ones, dropping some. The sample records about 35,000 clones, about nine tenths being singletons. Germline V lookup: CDR1 SGHAT, CDR2 FQNNGV. This CDR3 comprises 12 residues. With 1 base removed from V and 11 bases from J, the gap between germline ends came to 11 bases. V usage is TRBV11-2 and J usage is TRBJ1-1; no reliable D call. The sequencing used blood, collected from a patient who underwent chemoradiotherapy. The origin of this receptor is a human donor with HPV-associated anogenital cancer. The CDR3 protein is CASSLGHPGAFF. CDR3 bases: TGTGCCAGCAGCTTAGGTCATCCTGGGGCTTTCTTT.